This T cell receptor (beta chain) was captured by sequencing in a study of CD8+ T cells in alopecia areata. V lost 2 bases and J lost 6; bases outside the gene matches: 5. The CDR3 sequence is 14 residues long. Germline V lookup: CDR1 MDHEN, CDR2 SYDVKM. The treatment here: oral pan-JAK inhibitor, 5-10 mg twice daily. From PBMCs, CD4+ and CD8+ T cells were sorted. This clone was counted between two and nine times. The antigen is undetermined. The same CDR3 can be traced to other DNA sequences in this sample. Extracted RNA was reverse transcribed, and the resulting cDNA served as sequencing template. TCRdb's copy holds only in-frame clones and misses some; the assay was immunoSEQ multiplex PCR. Here the sample spans 60,000 to 85,000 clones, 66% being singletons. Findings and limits, study-wide: Uncertainty about whether baseline CD8+ expansion is linked to response remains, with one nonresponder. Affected scalp, especially in alopecia totalis/universalis, had a higher clonality than normal scalp did.

The sequence was obtained from a human donor with alopecia areata. The chain joins TRBV28 to TRBJ2-5, with 8 bases identical to TRBD1. The sample here was CD8+ T cells sorted from blood, taken at week 24, from a patient treated with tofacitinib. The CDR3 reads CASSLPTGVKTQYF. CDR3 in DNA: TGTGCCAGCAGTTTACCGACAGGGGTAAAGACCCAGTACTTC. The complete variable domain, with remaining parts taken from reference TRBV28 and TRBJ2-5, reads DVKVTQSSRYLVKRTGEKVFLECVQDMDHENMFWYRQDPGLGLRLIYFSYDVKMKEKGDIPEGYSVSREKKERFSLILESASTNQTSMYLCASSLPTGVKTQYFGPGTRLLVL.